This T cell receptor (beta chain) was sequenced in a study of shared clonotypes between healthy human individuals. Study summary: Researchers assigned three CD4 naive, three CD4 memory, two CD8 naive and one CD8 memory plate to each donor.

The method was immunoSEQ multiplex PCR; TCRdb's version includes in-frame clones alone and lacks a portion of them. This table holds approximately 2,200,000 clones, 85% to 95% found once. CD45RO-negative, CCR7-positively selected cells formed the naive CD8 fraction, excluding terminally differentiated effector memory CD45RA+ cells. Study outcomes and limitations: All-four-donor shared clonotypes had higher generation probabilities than non-shared clonotypes did.

Of note for this clone: The antigen remains undetermined.

In germline, CDR1 is SGDLS, CDR2 YYNGEE. V dropped 4 bases and J dropped 6; count of bases not matched to a gene: 20. The CDR3 length is 19 residues. V is TRBV9 and J is TRBJ2-2; 8 positions match TRBD2. The source material was naive CD8+ T cells from PBMCs. The TCR comes from a man between 18 and 35 years old in good health. Some clones in this sample may be carry-over from other donors' samples. The chain's CDR3 is CASSLIATSAERGAGELFF. The CDR3 DNA reads as TGTGCCAGCAGCCTTATAGCGACTAGCGCGGAGAGGGGAGCCGGGGAGCTGTTTTTT.